The rows below give T cell receptor beta chains drawn from one sample of a study of shared clonotypes between healthy human individuals. Repertoires were generated with immunoSEQ multiplex PCR, while TCRdb's copy carries only in-frame clones and drops some. The sample contains 2 million to 3 million clones, under 95% of which appear only once. The sample taken for sequencing was naive CD4+ T cells from PBMCs. The receptors originated from a man aged 18 to 29 in good health. Some clones in this sample may be carry-over from other donors' samples. Each CDR3 is given with its conserved first and last residue. Each record gives: D gene, clone size, J gene, V gene, CDR3 protein, CDR3 DNA. The D gene is left open where the match is weak. Part of the rows lack a size; the others show once, few, many or a class for expanded clones.

TRBD2 . TRBJ2-5 TRBV14 CASSPNWGGTQYF TGTGCCAGCAGCCCAAACTGGGGGGGGACCCAGTACTTC
TRBD1 . TRBJ1-6 TRBV27 CASSFGQGASYNSPLHF TGTGCCAGCAGTTTCGGACAGGGGGCATCCTATAATTCACCCCTCCACTTT
TRBD1 once TRBJ2-2 TRBV9 CASSLRTGPANTGELFF TGTGCCAGCAGCTTACGGACAGGGCCCGCGAACACCGGGGAGCTGTTTTTT
. . TRBJ1-1 TRBV7-2 CASSQVRNTEAFF TGTGCCAGCAGCCAAGTTAGGAACACTGAAGCTTTCTTT
TRBD2 . TRBJ2-7 TRBV9 CASSAGTSGRHEQYF TGTGCCAGCAGCGCGGGGACTAGCGGGAGGCACGAGCAGTACTTC
. . TRBJ1-2 TRBV18 CASSPRGDRYGYTF TGTGCCAGCTCACCACGCGGAGACCGCTATGGCTACACCTTC
. . TRBJ1-1 TRBV11-1 CASSSRARFWTEAFF TGTGCCAGCAGCTCCCGGGCCCGGTTTTGGACTGAAGCTTTCTTT
TRBD2 . TRBJ2-7 TRBV28 CASSPAGAQSYEQYF TGTGCCAGTAGCCCCGCGGGAGCGCAATCCTACGAGCAGTACTTC
TRBD2 . TRBJ2-7 TRBV5-1 CASAGGLRSYEQYF TGCGCCAGCGCGGGGGGACTCCGCTCCTACGAGCAGTACTTC
. few TRBJ1-1 TRBV29-1 CSVLSSTEAFF TGCAGCGTTTTAAGTTCCACTGAAGCTTTCTTT
. . TRBJ2-3 TRBV6-6 CASSYLSADTDTQYF TGTGCCAGCAGTTACTTGTCCGCGGACACAGATACGCAGTATTTT
. . TRBJ2-7 TRBV7-2 CASSSQGLRYEQYF TGTGCCAGCAGCTCTCAGGGATTGCGCTACGAGCAGTACTTC
TRBD2 . TRBJ2-3 TRBV6-5 CASSFSGTSVPDTQYF TGTGCCAGCAGTTTCTCCGGGACTAGCGTGCCAGATACGCAGTATTTT
TRBD1 . TRBJ1-2 TRBV10-3 CAISEATGIYGYTF TGTGCCATCAGTGAGGCGACAGGGATCTATGGCTACACCTTC
. once TRBJ2-1 TRBV6-4 CASKPESGTYNEQFF TGTGCCAGCAAGCCCGAGAGCGGAACGTACAATGAGCAGTTCTTC
TRBD2 . TRBJ2-3 TRBV5-1 CASSSLAGLDTQYF TGCGCCAGCAGCTCCCTAGCGGGACTCGATACGCAGTATTTT
TRBD2 . TRBJ2-1 TRBV30 CAWTSGGLAGFEQFF TGTGCCTGGACATCGGGTGGGCTAGCGGGATTTGAGCAGTTCTTC
. . TRBJ2-7 TRBV5-1 CASSSSEGYEQYF TGCGCCAGCAGCTCCTCGGAGGGATACGAGCAGTACTTC
. . TRBJ2-2 TRBV30 CAWSVGGTGELFF TGTGCCTGGAGTGTCGGGGGAACCGGGGAGCTGTTTTTT
. once TRBJ1-2 TRBV10-1 CASSSAGRRLYGYTF TGCGCCAGCTCATCTGCGGGACGGCGACTTTATGGCTACACCTTC
TRBD2 . TRBJ2-1 TRBV6-6 CASCLAGGSYNEQFF TGTGCCAGCTGCTTAGCGGGAGGTTCCTACAATGAGCAGTTCTTC
. . TRBJ1-1 TRBV5-1 CASSPDAGIGNTEAFF TGCGCCAGCAGCCCCGACGCGGGGATTGGGAACACTGAAGCTTTCTTT
. . TRBJ1-1 TRBV28 CASTLGNTEAFF TGTGCCAGCACCCTGGGGAACACTGAAGCTTTCTTT
TRBD1 . TRBJ2-2 TRBV18 CASSPPQGRNTGELFF TGTGCCAGCTCACCACCACAGGGGAGGAACACCGGGGAGCTGTTTTTT
. . TRBJ2-2 TRBV5-1 CASSAGTVNTGELFF TGCGCCAGCAGCGCAGGTACAGTGAACACCGGGGAGCTGTTTTTT
. . TRBJ1-2 TRBV28 CASSTNGGQNYGYTF TGTGCCAGCAGTACGAACGGGGGGCAGAACTATGGCTACACCTTC
TRBD1 . TRBJ2-7 TRBV7-6 CASSLEGRDRAYEQYF TGTGCCAGCAGCTTAGAGGGCCGGGACAGGGCCTACGAGCAGTACTTC
. . TRBJ2-1 TRBV7-9 CASSRLDGGEQFF TGTGCCAGCAGCCGTCTGGACGGTGGTGAGCAGTTCTTC
TRBD2 once TRBJ2-3 TRBV28 CATRDYGTDTQYF TGTGCCACCCGGGACTACGGTACAGATACGCAGTATTTT
TRBD2 . TRBJ2-7 TRBV11-3 CASSPAGDRSYEQYF TGTGCCAGCAGCCCCGCGGGAGACCGTTCTTACGAGCAGTACTTC
TRBD2 . TRBJ2-1 TRBV9 CASSAPGGEQFF TGTGCCAGCAGCGCCCCGGGGGGTGAGCAGTTCTTC
. . TRBJ2-5 TRBV19 CASSRRRTGHETQYF TGTGCCAGTAGTCGCCGCCGAACAGGGCACGAGACCCAGTACTTC
. . TRBJ2-7 TRBV20-1 CSAKRTYEQYF TGCAGTGCTAAGCGAACCTACGAGCAGTACTTC
. . TRBJ2-7 TRBV7-3 CASSLSGQPYEQYF TGTGCCAGCAGCTTAAGCGGGCAGCCCTACGAGCAGTACTTC
. once TRBJ2-6 TRBV7-2 CASSLGGSGANVLTF TGTGCCAGCAGCTTAGGGGGATCTGGGGCCAACGTCCTGACTTTC
. . TRBJ1-2 TRBV28 CASSFPGPPDLNF TGTGCCAGCAGTTTCCCCGGGCCCCCGGACCTTAACTTC
TRBD1 . TRBJ2-7 TRBV5-4 CASSSPGQGTYEQYF TGTGCCAGCAGCTCGCCGGGACAGGGGACCTACGAGCAGTACTTC
TRBD2 . TRBJ2-3 TRBV19 CASSRGLATPDTQYF TGTGCCAGTAGTCGCGGACTAGCGACCCCAGATACGCAGTATTTT
TRBD1 . TRBJ2-2 TRBV28 CASRPQGADTGELFF TGTGCCAGCAGGCCTCAGGGGGCGGACACCGGGGAGCTGTTTTTT
. . TRBJ1-1 TRBV5-6 CASSRGYQGLNTEAFF TGTGCCAGCAGCCGGGGATATCAGGGTTTGAACACTGAAGCTTTCTTT
. . TRBJ1-2 TRBV30 CAWSRDGGPRGGYTF TGTGCCTGGAGTAGGGACGGCGGGCCCCGGGGGGGCTACACCTTC
. . TRBJ1-1 TRBV12-5 CASGLETGNTEAFF TGTGCTAGTGGTTTGGAAACTGGCAACACTGAAGCTTTCTTT
. . TRBJ2-5 TRBV5-4 CASSWGAGEWETQYF TGTGCCAGCAGCTGGGGGGCGGGAGAGTGGGAGACCCAGTACTTC
TRBD1 . TRBJ1-5 TRBV25-1 CASSPGTGNWSNQPQHF TGTGCCAGCAGCCCCGGGACAGGGAATTGGAGCAATCAGCCCCAGCATTTT
. . TRBJ1-1 TRBV10-3 CAISEPYSEAFF TGTGCCATCAGTGAGCCCTACTCTGAAGCTTTCTTT
. . TRBJ2-5 TRBV2 CASSERWPRGSGQETQYF TGTGCCAGCAGTGAAAGGTGGCCCCGGGGTAGCGGCCAAGAGACCCAGTACTTC
TRBD1 . TRBJ2-7 TRBV10-3 CAIRDRTIDEQYF TGTGCCATCCGGGACAGGACCATCGACGAGCAGTACTTC
TRBD1 . TRBJ2-7 TRBV2 CASSGTGGVEQYF TGTGCCAGTTCCGGGACAGGGGGAGTGGAGCAGTACTTC
TRBD2 once TRBJ2-1 TRBV2 CASSVEAGGSEQFF TGTGCCAGCAGTGTGGAAGCGGGAGGTTCTGAGCAGTTCTTC
. . TRBJ1-1 TRBV7-9 CASSFKNTEAFF TGTGCCAGCAGCTTTAAGAACACTGAAGCTTTCTTT
. . TRBJ2-3 TRBV7-2 CASSFRGQTSTDTQYF TGTGCCAGCAGCTTCCGGGGTCAGACTAGCACAGATACGCAGTATTTT
. . TRBJ1-1 TRBV11-3 CASSHAAGTEAFF TGTGCCAGCAGCCATGCGGCGGGCACTGAAGCTTTCTTT